A selection of T cell receptor beta chains follows, all from one sample in a study of regulatory T cells in long-lasting Graves disease. TCRdb fed the multiplex PCR reads into MiXCR, producing one record per CDR3 protein. The data hold more than 300,000 distinct CDR3 sequences, with about 23% observed a single time. Source: peripheral blood mononuclear cells (PBMCs), taken when the disease was refractory, from a patient treated with antithyroid drugs. Receptor source: a woman aged 40 to 50 with Graves disease. The CDR3 runs from the conserved cysteine through the conserved F or W. D genes are given only for firm matches. Clone size is stated in some rows and not others, as once, few, many or a class when expanded.

TRBV28	-	-	TRBJ2-1	TGTGCCAGCAGCCTCCCGACGCCGAACCTCTACAATGAGCAGTTCTTC	CASSLPTPNLYNEQFF
TRBV5-4	-	-	TRBJ1-4	TGTGCCAGCAGCTTGATGGGGAGGGGTTTGGGTAAACTGTTTTTT	CASSLMGRGLGKLFF
TRBV28	many	-	TRBJ2-5	TGTGCCAGCAGTAGCGGACTAACTCAAGAGACCCAGTACTTC	CASSSGLTQETQYF
TRBV11-2	many	TRBD1	TRBJ1-1	TGTGCCAGCAGCAACTACAGGGGAAAAGACACTGAAGCTTTCTTT	CASSNYRGKDTEAFF
TRBV20-1	-	-	TRBJ2-2	TGCAGTGCTGGGGGGAGCCCTCCCGGGGAGCTGTTTTTT	CSAGGSPPGELFF
TRBV2	many	-	TRBJ2-5	TGTGCCAGCAGTGAAAATGGAGCGGGCGAGACCCAGTACTTC	CASSENGAGETQYF
TRBV2	many	TRBD2	TRBJ2-3	TGTGCCAGCAGTGTAGCGGGATCAAAGACATGGGAAGATACGCAGTATTTT	CASSVAGSKTWEDTQYF
TRBV27	few	TRBD2	TRBJ2-1	TGTGCCAGCAGCAAGGGACTAGCGGCCTACAATGAGCAGTTCTTC	CASSKGLAAYNEQFF
TRBV6-5	few	-	TRBJ2-7	TGTGCCAGCAGTTACTCAGGTCACCTTGGCGAGCAGTACTTC	CASSYSGHLGEQYF
TRBV28	many	-	TRBJ1-2	TGTGCCAGCACCGAACCGGGCGTTAATAACTATGGCTACACCTTC	CASTEPGVNNYGYTF
TRBV6-5	many	-	TRBJ1-1	TGTGCCAGCAGTTACTCGGTTGTTGAGCGGAGCACTGAAGCTTTCTTT	CASSYSVVERSTEAFF
TRBV28	many	-	TRBJ2-7	TGTGCCAGCACACCGGGACGGAGAAGGATCTACGAGCAGTACTTC	CASTPGRRRIYEQYF
TRBV2	many	-	TRBJ1-5	TGTGCCAGCAGTGACGTACAGTACAATCAGCCCCAGCATTTT	CASSDVQYNQPQHF
TRBV7-9	-	-	TRBJ2-2	TGTGCCAGCAGCGCAGAAGCAAACACCGGGGAGCTGTTTTTT	CASSAEANTGELFF
TRBV18	-	-	TRBJ2-5	TGTGCCAGCTCACAACTAGATGGATCAGAGACCCAGTACTTC	CASSQLDGSETQYF
TRBV4-1	-	TRBD2	TRBJ2-7	TGCGCCAGCAGCCTAGGACTAGCGGGATTCAGCGAGCAGTACTTC	CASSLGLAGFSEQYF
TRBV6-1	many	-	TRBJ1-1	TGTGCCAGCAATGGCAGGGCGAACACTGAAGCTTTCTTT	CASNGRANTEAFF
TRBV12-3/TRBV12-4	many	-	TRBJ2-2	TGTGCCAGCACCTCGAGGGGCGCGGGAACCGGGGAGCTGTTTTTT	CASTSRGAGTGELFF
TRBV12-3/TRBV12-4	few	TRBD2	TRBJ2-1	TGTGCCAGCAGGGGGACTAGCGGGTTCCCCGGCGATGAGCAGTTCTTC	CASRGTSGFPGDEQFF
TRBV4-1	-	TRBD2	TRBJ2-2	TGCGCCAGCAGCCAAGGGACTAGCGGGAGATGGTCCGGGGAGCTGTTTTTT	CASSQGTSGRWSGELFF
TRBV3-1	few	-	TRBJ2-2	TGTGCCAGCAGCCAGACCAAATACGGCGGGGAGCTGTTTTTT	CASSQTKYGGELFF
TRBV12-3/TRBV12-4	-	TRBD2	TRBJ2-3	TGTGCCAGCAGTCCCCTAGCGGGCCTTCTCACAGATACGCAGTATTTT	CASSPLAGLLTDTQYF
TRBV20-1	few	-	TRBJ1-5	TGCAGTGCTCCGGGAGAGGCTCTGGGGCAGCCCCAGCATTTT	CSAPGEALGQPQHF
TRBV20-1	few	-	TRBJ2-2	TGCAGTGCGCGGGACATACGAAACACCGGGGAGCTGTTTTTT	CSARDIRNTGELFF
TRBV12-3/TRBV12-4	many	-	TRBJ1-1	TGTGCCAGCAGTTATGGGGCTGAAGCTTTCTTT	CASSYGAEAFF
TRBV11-2	-	-	TRBJ2-2	TGTGCCAGCAGCTTAGATCGGCAGGGTATCCCCGGGGAGCTGTTTTTT	CASSLDRQGIPGELFF
TRBV7-2	few	TRBD1	TRBJ1-5	TGTGCCAGCAGCTTAGTCCTCGGGACAGGGGCGGATCAGCCCCAGCATTTT	CASSLVLGTGADQPQHF
TRBV6-2/TRBV6-3	-	-	TRBJ2-7	TGTGCCAGCACCCAGGGGACCTGGTACGAGCAGTACTTC	CASTQGTWYEQYF
TRBV5-1	many	TRBD1	TRBJ2-4	TGCGCCAGCAGCTTGTACAGGGGAAACATTCAGTACTTC	CASSLYRGNIQYF
TRBV10-3	-	-	TRBJ1-1	TGTGCCATCGGTAACAGTGTTAACACTGAAGCTTTCTTT	CAIGNSVNTEAFF
TRBV15	many	TRBD1	TRBJ1-1	TGTGCCACCAGCAGCGGACAGGGTGTCACTGAAGCTTTCTTT	CATSSGQGVTEAFF
TRBV6-1	few	TRBD1	TRBJ1-4	TGTGCCAGCAGTCCATCGACAGGGGATAATGAAAAACTGTTTTTT	CASSPSTGDNEKLFF
TRBV2	-	TRBD1	TRBJ1-2	TGTGCCAGCATAGGCCAGGGGGCCGCGTCCTATGGCTACACCTTC	CASIGQGAASYGYTF
TRBV28	once	TRBD1	TRBJ1-4	TGTGCCAGCAGCCCTCAAGGACAGGGCCAGGAAAAACTGTTTTTT	CASSPQGQGQEKLFF
TRBV5-1	few	-	TRBJ2-7	TGCGCCAGCAGCTTGGGGGACTTTTACGAGCAGTACTTC	CASSLGDFYEQYF
TRBV6-2/TRBV6-3	many	-	TRBJ1-6	TGTGCCAGCAGTTACGGCAGGGGCTTTTCACCCCTCCACTTT	CASSYGRGFSPLHF
TRBV24-1	many	-	TRBJ1-1	TGTGCCACCAGTGACCCATTGAACACTGAAGCTTTCTTT	CATSDPLNTEAFF
TRBV2	many	-	TRBJ2-5	TGTGCCAGCAGGGGGGTAACAATTCGGACCCAGTACTTC	CASRGVTIRTQYF
TRBV2	many	TRBD1	TRBJ2-7	TGTGCCAGCAGTATCCAGGGGGATAACGACGAGCAGTACTTC	CASSIQGDNDEQYF
TRBV20-1	many	-	TRBJ2-7	TGCAGTGCTAGAGCCCGAGGAGGGAACGAGCAGTACTTC	CSARARGGNEQYF
TRBV11-3	few	-	TRBJ2-2	TGTGCCAGCAGCTTACCCCCAGAAATACTGACCGGGGAGCTGTTTTTT	CASSLPPEILTGELFF
TRBV20-1	few	TRBD1	TRBJ2-1	TGCAGTGCTAGAGATAGGGGGACAGTAGGCTACGATGAGCAGTTCTTC	CSARDRGTVGYDEQFF
TRBV5-1	-	-	TRBJ2-7	TGCGCCAGCAGAGGTTCATTTAGGGAGCAGTACTTC	CASRGSFREQYF
TRBV20-1	-	-	TRBJ2-7	TGCAGTGCTAGAAGGGTGGGATTGTACTACGAGCAGTACTTC	CSARRVGLYYEQYF
TRBV30	few	-	TRBJ2-7	TGTGCCTGGAGTGGCCGGGGGTCCTACGAGCAGTACTTC	CAWSGRGSYEQYF